Shown below are 17 T cell receptor beta chains from a single sample sequenced in a study of cytomegalovirus exposure and HLA in healthy donors. The PCR employed 60 Vbeta primers together with 13 Jbeta primers. The data were produced by immunoSEQ multiplex PCR, yet TCRdb's version contains in-frame clones alone and is incomplete. The table includes approximately 150,000 clones, about 71% detected once. Material: PBMCs. The receptors come from a woman aged 25 to 39 in good health and CMV-seronegative.

V and J are TRBV28 and TRBJ2-1; 11 positions agree with TRBD2. Trimming took 7 bases from V and 6 from J; bases not matched to a gene: 5. The CDR3 sequence is 14 residues long. Germline loops: CDR1 MDHEN, CDR2 SYDVKM. CDR3: CASKVAGGLNEQFF. The CDR3 nucleotides read TGTGCCAGCAAGGTAGCGGGGGGGCTCAATGAGCAGTTCTTC.

V usage is TRBV5-4 and J usage is TRBJ2-5; D gene ambiguous. Germline V CDR1 and CDR2: SGHNT, YYREEE (reference sequence). Deletions cut 4 bases from V and 4 bases from J, with 5 bases between. CDR3 length: 11 residues. CDR3 coding DNA: TGTGCCAGCAGCCTCAGAGAGACCCAGTACTTC. Translating gives CASSLRETQYF.

This clone was observed a handful of times. The chain is built from TRBV5-4 and TRBJ1-2; 8 bases are a match to TRBD1. This CDR3 region has 15 residues. The ends lost 0 bases at V and 4 bases at J; junction bases unmatched: 5. The V gene's germline CDR1 is SGHNT and CDR2 YYREEE (reference sequence). CDR3 coding DNA: TGTGCCAGCAGCTTGGAGGGGACAGGTGGCTATGGCTACACCTTC. It codes for CASSLEGTGGYGYTF.

In this sample, this clone turned up a few times. The chain carries TRBV4-1 and TRBJ1-2; D is ambiguous. Germline lookup yields CDR1 MGHRA and CDR2 YSYEKL. Trimming shortened V by 1 base and J by 7 bases, and 4 bases separated the two germline ends. The CDR3 is 11 residues long. CDR3 amino acids: CASSQARGYTF. The CDR3 bases are TGCGCCAGCAGCCAAGCCCGTGGCTACACCTTC.

V usage is TRBV7-9 and J usage is TRBJ1-5, with 11 nucleotides matching TRBD1. There are 16 residues in the CDR3. Germline CDR1 and CDR2: SEHNR and FQNEAQ (reference sequence). J gave up 7 bases and V 5 bases, and 10 bases lay outside the gene matches. The CDR3 coding sequence is TGTGCCAGCAGCATGGGGGGGACAGGGGGAGAACAGCCCCAGCATTTT. Its translation is CASSMGGTGGEQPQHF. The complete variable domain, with remaining parts taken from reference TRBV7-9 and TRBJ1-5, reads DTGVSQNPRHKITKRGQNVTFRCDPISEHNRLYWYRQTLGQGPEFLTYFQNEAQLEKSRLLSDRFSAERPKGSFSTLEIQRTEQGDSAMYLCASSMGGTGGEQPQHFGDGTRLSIL.

The rearrangement links TRBV4-3 to TRBJ1-2, with D uncertain. V dropped 0 bases and J dropped 1 base, with 6 bases sitting between them. The CDR3 consists of 14 residues. CDR1 LGHNA and CDR2 YSLEER come from the germline V gene. The CDR3 is CASSQDSVNYGYTF. CDR3 nucleotides: TGCGCCAGCAGCCAAGATTCAGTTAACTATGGCTACACCTTC.

This chain connects TRBV5-6 to TRBJ2-4; the D gene is possibly TRBD1 (5 bases). This CDR3 region has 15 residues. Germline CDR1 reads SGHDT; CDR2 reads YYEEEE. V was cut by 2 bases and J by 2 bases, with 11 bases left in between. CDR3 nucleotide sequence: TGTGCCAGCAGCTTAAGGGGTTTGACCAAAAACATTCAGTACTTC. Translation: CASSLRGLTKNIQYF. Full variable domain (outside the CDR3, taken from reference TRBV5-6 and TRBJ2-4): DAGVTQSPTHLIKTRGQQVTLRCSPKSGHDTVSWYQQALGQGPQFIFQYYEEEERQRGNFPDRFSGHQFPNYSSELNVNALLLGDSALYLCASSLRGLTKNIQYFGAGTRLSVL.

The rearrangement links TRBV6-1 to TRBJ1-5, with a tentative D call TRBD1 (5 bases). The germline V gene encodes CDR1 MNHNS and CDR2 SASEGT. Trimming shortened V by 4 bases and J by 1 base, and 14 bases separated the two germline ends. The CDR3 runs 16 residues. Here the CDR3 reads CASSVGGRGSNQPQHF. CDR3 coding DNA: TGTGCCAGCAGTGTTGGGGGGAGGGGAAGCAATCAGCCCCAGCATTTT.

In nucleotides, the CDR3 is TGTGCCAGCAGCCCCCGTGATAGCGGGATGTTTAATGAGCAGTTCTTC. It specifies CASSPRDSGMFNEQFF. The genes are TRBV9 and TRBJ2-1, with 8 bases aligning to TRBD2. Germline lookup yields CDR1 SGDLS and CDR2 YYNGEE. Trimming took 4 bases from V and 7 from J; bases not matched to a gene: 13. This CDR3 is 16 amino acids long. The variable domain in full, with the rest retrieved from reference TRBV9 and TRBJ2-1, is DSGVTQTPKHLITATGQRVTLRCSPRSGDLSVYWYQQSLDQGLQFLIQYYNGEERAKGNILERFSAQQFPDLHSELNLSSLELGDSALYFCASSPRDSGMFNEQFFGPGTRLTVL.

The chain couples TRBV2 to TRBJ1-2; TRBD1 matches at 7 bases. The germline V gene has CDR1 SNHLY and CDR2 FYNNEI. This CDR3 is built from 13 residues. Trimming took 10 bases from V and 6 from J; bases not matched to a gene: 11. CDR3 residues: CAIPKGRGDGYTF. The CDR3 DNA sequence: TGTGCCATTCCCAAGGGCAGGGGGGATGGCTACACCTTC.

The rearrangement joins TRBV5-4 to TRBJ1-1, with 7 nucleotides matching TRBD1. J gave up 5 bases and V 0 bases, and 7 bases lay outside the gene matches. From germline, CDR1 is SGHNT and CDR2 YYREEE (reference sequence). The CDR3 consists of 15 residues. The CDR3: CASSLGGQARTEAFF. CDR3 sequence (DNA): TGTGCCAGCAGCTTGGGCGGACAGGCTAGGACTGAAGCTTTCTTT.

This clone has a handful of counts. CDR3 protein: CASLGGQGLSGANVLTF. DNA for the CDR3: TGTGCCAGCTTGGGGGGACAGGGGTTATCCGGGGCCAACGTCCTGACTTTC. The chain carries TRBV11-2 and TRBJ2-6; 10 bases match TRBD1. CDR3 length: 17 residues. Trimming at V came to 8 bases and at J to 4 bases, leaving 11 bases not matched to a gene. Germline-derived CDR1 and CDR2 are SGHAT and FQNNGV. The full variable domain, with the rest looked up from reference TRBV11-2 and TRBJ2-6, is EAGVAQSPRYKIIEKRQSVAFWCNPISGHATLYWYQQILGQGPKLLIQFQNNGVVDDSQLPKDRFSAERLKGVDSTLKIQPAKLEDSAVYLCASLGGQGLSGANVLTFGAGSRLTVL.

In this sample, this clone turned up a few times. The rearrangement uses TRBV14 and TRBJ2-4; TRBD2 agrees at 9 bases. Trimming at V came to 3 bases and at J to 6 bases, leaving 9 bases not matched to a gene. CDR1 is SGHDN and CDR2 is FVKESK in the germline V gene. The CDR3 runs to 16 residues. CDR3 residues: CASSQGLREGSNIQYF. The CDR3 DNA reads TGTGCCAGCAGCCAGGGCTTGCGGGAGGGTTCAAACATTCAGTACTTC.

The chain has TRBV28 and TRBJ1-5; the D gene is possibly TRBD1 (5 bases). The CDR3 has 16 residues. The V end was cut by 5 bases, the J end by 7 bases, with 21 bases between. Per the germline V gene, CDR1 is MDHEN and CDR2 is SYDVKM. CDR3: CASSAPGGGGGQPQHF. The CDR3 region has the DNA TGTGCCAGCAGTGCCCCCGGGGGAGGCGGGGGACAGCCCCAGCATTTT.

The chain carries TRBV28 and TRBJ2-4; 10 nucleotides line up with TRBD1. The CDR3 totals 14 residues. Trimming at V came to 7 bases and at J to 6 bases, leaving 6 bases not matched to a gene. Germline CDR1 reads MDHEN; CDR2 reads SYDVKM. This chain's CDR3 is CASTDRGDINIQYF. The CDR3 region has the DNA TGTGCCAGCACGGACAGGGGGGACATAAACATTCAGTACTTC.

This clone came up once. The chain recombines TRBV4-2 with TRBJ2-7; a weak D match, TRBD1 (5 bases). The CDR3 consists of 16 residues. Deletions cut 0 bases from V and 5 bases from J, with 17 bases between. Germline assignment: CDR1 LGHNA and CDR2 YNFKEQ. CDR3 protein: CASSQDKAGSFHEQYF. In DNA, the CDR3 is TGTGCCAGCAGCCAAGATAAGGCAGGGTCCTTCCACGAGCAGTACTTC.

The V and J genes are TRBV18 and TRBJ2-3, with D perhaps TRBD1 (6 bases). V was pared by 6 bases and J by 3 bases, with 13 bases between. Per the germline V gene, CDR1 is KGHSH and CDR2 is LQKENI. The CDR3 consists of 14 residues. As DNA, the CDR3 is TGTGCCAGCTCCGGACGGACAGAAACAGATACGCAGTATTTT. Its translation: CASSGRTETDTQYF.